This T cell receptor beta chain is from a study of identical twins. Overall study findings and caveats: The degree of excess twin sharing was weaker in beta out-of-frame sequences. Cord blood's abundant beta clonotypes had fewer insertions, unlike memory repertoires.

There were only healthy Caucasians among the donors. The CDR3 is made up of 15 amino acids. In germline, CDR1 is DFQATT, CDR2 SNEGSKA (reference sequence). V gave up 0 bases and J gave up 8 bases; unmatched junction bases: 10. Unique molecular identifiers were present on the cDNA, which also gained a universal primer site by template switching. TCRdb reanalysed the 5' RACE reads using MiXCR and keeps one entry per CDR3 protein. This sample carries around 490,000 distinct CDR3 sequences, 14% of them seen once, and the ten largest clones take approximately 1%. This clonotype has just a few counts. The antigen is unknown. The same sample was also used in a study of yellow fever vaccine responses in identical twins.

The chain combines TRBV20-1 with TRBJ2-1; 7 bases agree with TRBD2. Material: CD4+ T cells sorted from blood. This TCR was sampled from a woman younger than 35 in good health. CDR3 loop: CSARDRSSGGDEQFF. The CDR3 region has the DNA TGCAGTGCTAGAGACAGATCTAGCGGTGGTGATGAGCAGTTCTTC.